A selection of T cell receptor beta chains follows, all from one sample in a study of Graves' ophthalmopathy and Graves' hyperthyroidism. Via MiXCR, TCRdb re-called the multiplex PCR reads, giving one row per CDR3 protein. Among about 660,000 distinct CDR3 sequences, about 41% were seen once, and the ten largest hold more than 2.5%. Specimen: peripheral blood. The origin of the receptors is an adult man with Graves' ophthalmopathy. CDR3s include the opening cysteine and the closing phenylalanine or tryptophan. The D gene is left open where the match is weak. Where a row states a size, it is once, few, many or the class of an expanded clone; other rows omit it.

j_call,d_call,clone_size,v_call,cdr3_nt,cdr3_aa
TRBJ2-2,.,.,TRBV5-1,TGCGCCAGCAGCTTGGCCGGGGGAAAGAACACCAGGGAGCTGTTTTTT,CASSLAGGKNTRELFF
TRBJ1-2,.,.,TRBV3-1,TGTGCCAGCAGCCAGATTGGAGGATATGGCTACACCTTC,CASSQIGGYGYTF
TRBJ2-7,TRBD1,many,TRBV10-3,TGTGCCACGAGCGATTTTAGGACAGGGGCTGCCTACGAGCAGTACTTC,CATSDFRTGAAYEQYF
TRBJ1-2,.,few,TRBV2,TGTGCCAGCAGTGGATCCCCCTATGGCTACACCTTC,CASSGSPYGYTF
TRBJ2-2,.,many,TRBV20-1,TGCAGTGCTAGAGATACGAACACCGGGGAGCTGTTTTTT,CSARDTNTGELFF
TRBJ2-5,.,.,TRBV10-3,TGTGCCATCAGCTGGACGGTTACTCTCGAGACCCAGTACTTC,CAISWTVTLETQYF
TRBJ1-6,.,.,TRBV9,TGTGCCAGCAGTTTAACTCCCCCGACTGTGAATTCACCCCTCCACTTT,CASSLTPPTVNSPLHF
TRBJ2-6,.,many,TRBV10-3,TGTGCCATCAGTGGTGGCGGAGTCTCTGGGGCCAACGTCCTGACTTTC,CAISGGGVSGANVLTF
TRBJ2-7,TRBD2,many,TRBV12-3/TRBV12-4,TGTGCCAGCAGCCCTAGGACTAGCGGGGGGTACGAGCAGTACTTC,CASSPRTSGGYEQYF
TRBJ1-3,.,.,TRBV29-1,TGCGGCGCGAGCTCTGGAAACACCATATATTTT,CGASSGNTIYF
TRBJ1-6,.,.,TRBV5-1,TGCGCCAGCAGCCCCCTGGACGGGCAATCACCCCTCCACTTT,CASSPLDGQSPLHF
TRBJ2-7,.,.,TRBV30,TGTGCCTGGACGGACACGTACGAGCAGTACTTC,CAWTDTYEQYF
TRBJ2-5,TRBD2,many,TRBV20-1,TGCAGTGCTAGGGGAAGCGGGAGAGAGACCCAGTACTTC,CSARGSGRETQYF
TRBJ2-7,.,many,TRBV9,TGTGCCAGCAGCGTAGGAGTCGGTGGCTACGAGCAGTACTTC,CASSVGVGGYEQYF
TRBJ2-1,TRBD2,.,TRBV5-1,TGCGCCAGCAGCTTTCTTGGTTCCGGGACTAGCTTAAACGAAGACAATGAGCAGTTCTTC,CASSFLGSGTSLNEDNEQFF
TRBJ1-5,TRBD1,once,TRBV20-1,TGCAGTGCTAGGGGGGACAGGGGCTTTGGCAATCAGCCCCAGCATTTT,CSARGDRGFGNQPQHF
TRBJ2-7,.,many,TRBV2,TGTGCCAGCAGTGAACCAGGGATTCCCCACGAGCAGTACTTC,CASSEPGIPHEQYF
TRBJ1-1,.,.,TRBV5-1,TGCGCCAGCAAGGGAGGGCGGGACACTGAAGCTTTCTTT,CASKGGRDTEAFF
TRBJ1-1,.,.,TRBV11-1,TGTGCCAGCAGCAACAGGGAGAACACTGAAGCTTTCTTT,CASSNRENTEAFF
TRBJ1-3,TRBD1,.,TRBV7-9,TGTGCCAGCAGCCTTGGACAGGGCTCTGGAAACACCATATATTTT,CASSLGQGSGNTIYF
TRBJ1-5,TRBD1,.,TRBV14,TGTGCCAGCAGCCAGATGTCAGGGGGAGACCAGCCCCAGCATTTT,CASSQMSGGDQPQHF
TRBJ1-1,TRBD1,.,TRBV29-1,TGCAGCGGTGGACAGGCGGCCTTCGTACAAACTGAAGCTTTCTTT,CSGGQAAFVQTEAFF
TRBJ2-6,.,.,TRBV2,TGTGCCAGCAGCTTGGGCGGGGGCCCCTCCGGCGCAGGGGCTGGGGCCAACGTCCTGACTTTC,CASSLGGGPSGAGAGANVLTF
TRBJ2-7,TRBD1,many,TRBV7-2,TGTGCCAGCAGCTCAGGGGGCGGTTACGAGCAGTACTTC,CASSSGGGYEQYF
TRBJ1-1,.,.,TRBV7-9,TGTGCCAGCAGTCCTGAGGGGAGCACTGGAGCTTTCTTT,CASSPEGSTGAFF
TRBJ2-7,TRBD1,few,TRBV10-3,TGTGCCAGCAGATGGGACAGGGGCAGCTCCTACGAGCAGTACTTC,CASRWDRGSSYEQYF
TRBJ2-5,.,many,TRBV6-5,TGTGCCAGCAGTCAAACCTCTAGCGAGGAGACCCAGTACTTC,CASSQTSSEETQYF
TRBJ1-4,.,many,TRBV10-3,TGTGCCATCAGTGGGGCCCCGCGGGGCGAACTGTTTTTT,CAISGAPRGELFF
TRBJ2-7,TRBD1,.,TRBV12-3/TRBV12-4,TGTGCCAGCAGTGGATCAAACAGGGGGCCCTACGAGCAGTACTTC,CASSGSNRGPYEQYF
TRBJ1-3,.,many,TRBV2,TGTGCCAGCAGTGAGGGGGGCGGATTTGACTCTGGAAACACCATATATTTT,CASSEGGGFDSGNTIYF
TRBJ2-5,TRBD2,many,TRBV11-2,TGTGCCAGCAGCTTAGCGACTAGCGCACAGACCCAGTACTTC,CASSLATSAQTQYF
TRBJ2-2,TRBD1,few,TRBV7-9,TGTGCCAGCAGCAACCGGGACAGGGGTTACTCTAGGGGAAACACCGGGGAGCTGTTTTTT,CASSNRDRGYSRGNTGELFF
TRBJ1-1,.,.,TRBV7-7,TGTGCTAGGACCCCGGACAGTGGTACTGAAGCTTTCTTT,CARTPDSGTEAFF
TRBJ1-5,TRBD1,.,TRBV12-3/TRBV12-4,TGTGCCAGCAGTAGACAGGGGTCAGACCAGCCCCAGCATTTT,CASSRQGSDQPQHF
TRBJ2-7,.,.,TRBV7-9,TGTGCCAGCAGCTCTCGGGGATTCGGGGGAAAGTACGAGCAGTACTTC,CASSSRGFGGKYEQYF
TRBJ2-6,TRBD1,few,TRBV20-1,TGCAGTGCTAGACTCCGGGACAGGGGGGCGTCTGGGGCCAACGTCCTGACTTTC,CSARLRDRGASGANVLTF
TRBJ1-6,.,many,TRBV12-3/TRBV12-4,TGTGCCAGCAGTCTTCGGGCAGGTTTGGTTTCACCCCTCCACTTT,CASSLRAGLVSPLHF
TRBJ2-7,TRBD1,.,TRBV10-3,TGTGCCATCAGTGGCGGACAGGCCCCGATCGAGCAGTACTTC,CAISGGQAPIEQYF
TRBJ1-5,.,many,TRBV10-3,TGTGCCAGCACTGTGGACAGCAAAAGAGGTCAGCCCCAGCATTTT,CASTVDSKRGQPQHF
TRBJ1-1,TRBD1,.,TRBV29-1,TGCAGCTCAAGGACAGGGGGCTTTGAAGCTTTCTTT,CSSRTGGFEAFF
TRBJ2-2,TRBD1,few,TRBV9,TGTGCCAGCAGCCCAAAAGGGGAAGTGTGGGACAGTAACACCGGGGAGCTGTTTTTT,CASSPKGEVWDSNTGELFF
TRBJ2-3,TRBD1,.,TRBV12-3/TRBV12-4,TGTGCCAGCAGTTTTAGCACAGGGGCAGATACGCAGTATTTT,CASSFSTGADTQYF
TRBJ2-7,.,.,TRBV11-2,TGTGCCAGCAGGGTTGGGGCCGGGACAAGAAGAGCCTACGAGCAGTACTTC,CASRVGAGTRRAYEQYF
TRBJ1-2,TRBD1,.,TRBV25-1,TGTGCCAGTCCAAGGACAGGATTCGCCTATGGCTACACCTTC,CASPRTGFAYGYTF
TRBJ2-7,.,many,TRBV19,TGTGCCAGTAGTAGGGAAGTCGGGACTCTCTCCTACGAGCAGTACTTC,CASSREVGTLSYEQYF
TRBJ2-7,TRBD2,.,TRBV9,TGTGCCAGCAGCCCGAGACTAGCGGGGAACGACCTCTACGAGCAGTACTTC,CASSPRLAGNDLYEQYF
TRBJ2-5,.,.,TRBV4-3,TGCGCCAGCAGCCCTGCGGTAGGGACCCAGTACTTC,CASSPAVGTQYF
TRBJ2-7,.,many,TRBV5-1,TGCGCCAGCAGCTGGACGGGCAGGACCTACGAGCAGTACTTC,CASSWTGRTYEQYF
TRBJ2-7,TRBD1,many,TRBV7-2,TGTGCCAGCAGCAGCACAGGGGGCGCGTCCTACGAGCAGTACTTC,CASSSTGGASYEQYF
TRBJ2-7,.,once,TRBV7-2,TGTGCCAGCAGCTTAGTCGAGACGAATGGCTACGAGCAGTACTTC,CASSLVETNGYEQYF
TRBJ2-5,.,many,TRBV29-1,TGCAGCGTTGACTGGGGGGTTCACCAAGAGACCCAGTACTTC,CSVDWGVHQETQYF
TRBJ2-5,TRBD1,.,TRBV24-1,TGTGCCACCAGTGAAACAGGGGGACAAGAGACCCAGTACTTC,CATSETGGQETQYF